The clone carrying this TCR beta chain was counted only a few times. The data were taken from a study of T cells in Graves' hyperthyroidism and ophthalmopathy. Duration under 3 months, a NOSPECS grade of at least 4, and a Clinical Activity Score of at least 3 characterized the ophthalmopathy patients. The CDR3 has 16 amino acids. Germline CDR1 reads SGHRS; CDR2 reads YFSETQ. V was clipped by 2 bases and J by 0 bases, with 13 bases between them. Amplification targeted TCR beta CDR3 regions from RNA transcripts. HTBI primers were employed in a first-round RT-PCR of the TCR CDR3. TCRdb reprocessed the multiplex PCR reads with MiXCR, giving one entry per CDR3 protein. Here the sample spans roughly 550,000 distinct CDR3 sequences, 16% being singletons.

The source is a woman aged 30 to 39 with Graves' ophthalmopathy. The gene calls are TRBV5-1 and TRBJ2-3, with D possibly being TRBD2 (5 bases). The sequenced sample was blood. The CDR3, as DNA: TGCGCCAGCAGCTTCCCGGACTTATCTAGCACAGATACGCAGTATTTT. Translating gives CASSFPDLSSTDTQYF.